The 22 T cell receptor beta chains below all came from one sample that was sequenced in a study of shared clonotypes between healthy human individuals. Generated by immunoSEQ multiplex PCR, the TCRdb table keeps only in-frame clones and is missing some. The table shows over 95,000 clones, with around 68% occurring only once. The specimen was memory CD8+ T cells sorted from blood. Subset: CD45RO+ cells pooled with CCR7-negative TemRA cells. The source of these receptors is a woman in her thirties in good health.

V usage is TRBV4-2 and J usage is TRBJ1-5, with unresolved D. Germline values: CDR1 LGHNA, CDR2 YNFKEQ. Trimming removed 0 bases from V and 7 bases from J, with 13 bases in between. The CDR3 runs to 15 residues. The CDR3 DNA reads TGTGCCAGCAGCCAAGATCTCGAGGGTGCCCAGCCCCAGCATTTT. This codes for CASSQDLEGAQPQHF.

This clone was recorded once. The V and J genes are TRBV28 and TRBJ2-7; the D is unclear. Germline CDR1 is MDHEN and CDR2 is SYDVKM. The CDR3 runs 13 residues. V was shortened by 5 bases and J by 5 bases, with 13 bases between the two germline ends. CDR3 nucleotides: TGTGCCAGCAGTAGGCACTTTAACGACGAGCAGTACTTC. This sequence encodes CASSRHFNDEQYF.

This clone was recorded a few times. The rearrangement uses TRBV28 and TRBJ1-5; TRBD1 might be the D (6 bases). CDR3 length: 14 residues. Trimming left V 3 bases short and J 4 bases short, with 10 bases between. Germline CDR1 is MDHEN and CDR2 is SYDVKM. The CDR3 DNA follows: TGTGCCAGCAGTTTGGCGCAGGGGAATCAGCCCCAGCATTTT. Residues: CASSLAQGNQPQHF.

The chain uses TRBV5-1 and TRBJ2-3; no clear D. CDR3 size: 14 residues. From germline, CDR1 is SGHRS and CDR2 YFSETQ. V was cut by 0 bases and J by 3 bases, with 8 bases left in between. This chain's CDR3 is CASSLGALTDTQYF. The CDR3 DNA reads TGCGCCAGCAGCTTGGGGGCCTTAACAGATACGCAGTATTTT.

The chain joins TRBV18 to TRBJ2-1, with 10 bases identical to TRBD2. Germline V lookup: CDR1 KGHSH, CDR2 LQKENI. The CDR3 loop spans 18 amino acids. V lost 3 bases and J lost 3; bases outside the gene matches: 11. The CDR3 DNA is TGTGCCAGCTCACCTGGCTTTAGGCTAGCGGGAGTCTACAATGAGCAGTTCTTC. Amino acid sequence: CASSPGFRLAGVYNEQFF.

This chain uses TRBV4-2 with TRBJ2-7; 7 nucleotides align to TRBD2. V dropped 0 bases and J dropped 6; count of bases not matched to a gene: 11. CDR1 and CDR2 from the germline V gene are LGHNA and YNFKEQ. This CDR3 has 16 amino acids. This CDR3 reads CASSQDGAGDIGEQYF. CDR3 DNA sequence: TGTGCCAGCAGCCAAGATGGTGCGGGAGATATCGGCGAGCAGTACTTC.

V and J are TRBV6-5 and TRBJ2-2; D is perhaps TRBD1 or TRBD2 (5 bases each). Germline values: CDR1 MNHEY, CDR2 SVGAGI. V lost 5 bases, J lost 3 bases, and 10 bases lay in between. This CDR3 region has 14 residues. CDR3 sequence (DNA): TGTGCCAGCAGTGCCGGGACCCACACCGGGGAGCTGTTTTTT. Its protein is CASSAGTHTGELFF.

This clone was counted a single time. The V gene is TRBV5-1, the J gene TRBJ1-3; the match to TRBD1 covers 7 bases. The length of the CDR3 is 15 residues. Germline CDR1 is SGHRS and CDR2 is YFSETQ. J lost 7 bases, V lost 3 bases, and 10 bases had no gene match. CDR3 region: CASSSGTVLRNTIYF. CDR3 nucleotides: TGCGCCAGCAGCTCCGGGACAGTACTGAGGAACACCATATATTTT.

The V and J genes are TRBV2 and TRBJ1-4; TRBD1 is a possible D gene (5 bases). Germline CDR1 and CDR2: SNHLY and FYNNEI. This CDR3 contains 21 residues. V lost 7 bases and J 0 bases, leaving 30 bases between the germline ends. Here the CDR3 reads CASKADTSNGGVGATNEKLFF. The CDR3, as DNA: TGTGCCAGCAAGGCGGACACCTCAAACGGCGGGGTGGGTGCAACTAATGAAAAACTGTTTTTT.

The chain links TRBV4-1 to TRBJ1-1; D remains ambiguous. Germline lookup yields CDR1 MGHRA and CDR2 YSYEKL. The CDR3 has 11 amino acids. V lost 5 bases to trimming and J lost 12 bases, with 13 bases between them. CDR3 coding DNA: TGCGCCAGCAGCTTGGGCCTCGAAACTTTCTTT. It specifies CASSLGLETFF.

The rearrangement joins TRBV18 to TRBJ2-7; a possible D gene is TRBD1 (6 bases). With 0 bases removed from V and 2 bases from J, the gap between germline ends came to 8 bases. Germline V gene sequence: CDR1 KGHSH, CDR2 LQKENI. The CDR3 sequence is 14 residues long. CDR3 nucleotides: TGTGCCAGCTCACCACCGCGACAGGCCTACGAGCAGTACTTC. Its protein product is CASSPPRQAYEQYF.

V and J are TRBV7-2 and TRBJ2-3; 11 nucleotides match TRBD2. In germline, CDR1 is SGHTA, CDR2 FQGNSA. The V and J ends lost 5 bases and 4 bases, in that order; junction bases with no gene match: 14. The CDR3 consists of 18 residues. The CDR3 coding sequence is TGTGCCAGCAGCCCCGGAATAGCGGGAGGGGCGCATCCAGATACGCAGTATTTT. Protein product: CASSPGIAGGAHPDTQYF. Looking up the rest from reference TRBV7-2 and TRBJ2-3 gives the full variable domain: GAGVSQSPSNKVTEKGKDVELRCDPISGHTALYWYRQSLGQGLEFLIYFQGNSAPDKSGLPSDRFSAERTGGSVSTLTIQRTQQEDSAVYLCASSPGIAGGAHPDTQYFGPGTRLTVL.

The DNA of the CDR3 is TGTGCCAGCAGCTGGGATGCAACTAATGAAAAACTGTTTTTT. Amino acids: CASSWDATNEKLFF. This rearrangement joins TRBV28 to TRBJ1-4, with D hard to call. V lost 6 bases to trimming and J lost 0 bases, with 8 bases between them. Germline V gene data show CDR1 as MDHEN and CDR2 as SYDVKM. This CDR3 comprises 14 residues. Using reference TRBV28 and TRBJ1-4 for the parts outside the CDR3, the full variable domain is DVKVTQSSRYLVKRTGEKVFLECVQDMDHENMFWYRQDPGLGLRLIYFSYDVKMKEKGDIPEGYSVSREKKERFSLILESASTNQTSMYLCASSWDATNEKLFFGSGTQLSVL.

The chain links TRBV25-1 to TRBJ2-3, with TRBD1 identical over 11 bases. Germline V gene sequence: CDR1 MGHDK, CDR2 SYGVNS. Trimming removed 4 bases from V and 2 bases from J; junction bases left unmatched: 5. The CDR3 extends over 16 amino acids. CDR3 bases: TGTGCCAGCAGTGTACGGGACAGGGGGGACACAGATACGCAGTATTTT. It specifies CASSVRDRGDTDTQYF. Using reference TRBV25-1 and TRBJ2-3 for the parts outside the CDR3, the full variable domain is EADIYQTPRYLVIGTGKKITLECSQTMGHDKMYWYQQDPGMELHLIHYSYGVNSTEKGDLSSESTVSRIRTEHFPLTLESARPSHTSQYLCASSVRDRGDTDTQYFGPGTRLTVL.

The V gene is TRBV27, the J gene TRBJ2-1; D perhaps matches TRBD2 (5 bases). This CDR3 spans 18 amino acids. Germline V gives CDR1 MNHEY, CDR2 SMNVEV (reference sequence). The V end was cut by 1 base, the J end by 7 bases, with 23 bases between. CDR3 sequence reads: CASSLWVGEKGGGNEQFF. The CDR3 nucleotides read TGTGCCAGCAGTTTATGGGTCGGGGAAAAGGGTGGTGGGAATGAGCAGTTCTTC.

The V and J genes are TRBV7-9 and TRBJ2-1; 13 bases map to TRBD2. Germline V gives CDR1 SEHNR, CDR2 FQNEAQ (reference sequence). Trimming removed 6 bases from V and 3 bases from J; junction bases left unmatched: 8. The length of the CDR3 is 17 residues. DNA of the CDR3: TGTGCCAGCAGGAAAGGACTAGCGGGAGATAACTACAATGAGCAGTTCTTC. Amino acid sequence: CASRKGLAGDNYNEQFF.

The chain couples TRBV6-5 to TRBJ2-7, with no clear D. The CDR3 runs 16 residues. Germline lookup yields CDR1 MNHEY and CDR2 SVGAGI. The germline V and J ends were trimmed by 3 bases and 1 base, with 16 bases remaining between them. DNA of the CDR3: TGTGCCAGCAGTTATTCTAGTACTTTTAAATCCTACGAGCAGTACTTC. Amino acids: CASSYSSTFKSYEQYF.

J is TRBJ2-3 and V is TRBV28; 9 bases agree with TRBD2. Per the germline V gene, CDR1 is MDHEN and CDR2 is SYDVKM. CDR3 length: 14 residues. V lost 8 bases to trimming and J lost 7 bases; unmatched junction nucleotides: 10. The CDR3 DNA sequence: TGTGCCAGCTTTAGCGGGAGTCGCCTCCATACGCAGTATTTT. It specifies CASFSGSRLHTQYF.

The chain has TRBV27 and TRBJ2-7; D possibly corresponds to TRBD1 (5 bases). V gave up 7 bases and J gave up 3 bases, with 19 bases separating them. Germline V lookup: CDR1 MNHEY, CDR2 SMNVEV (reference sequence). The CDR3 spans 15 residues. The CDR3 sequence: CASKSGSGSGYEQYF. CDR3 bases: TGTGCCAGCAAATCGGGTTCAGGGTCTGGCTACGAGCAGTACTTC.

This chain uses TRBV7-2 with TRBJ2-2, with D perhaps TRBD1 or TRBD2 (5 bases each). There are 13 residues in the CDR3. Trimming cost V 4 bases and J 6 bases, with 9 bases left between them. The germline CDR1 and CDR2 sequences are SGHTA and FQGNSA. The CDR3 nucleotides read TGTGCCAGCAGCTGGGGGAGATCCGGGGAGCTGTTTTTT. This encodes CASSWGRSGELFF.

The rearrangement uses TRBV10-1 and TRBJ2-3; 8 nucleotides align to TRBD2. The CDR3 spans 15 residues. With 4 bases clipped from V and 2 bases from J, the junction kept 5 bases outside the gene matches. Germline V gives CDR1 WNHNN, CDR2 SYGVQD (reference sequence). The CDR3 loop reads CASSASGGITDTQYF. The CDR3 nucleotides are TGCGCCAGCAGTGCGTCGGGAGGGATCACAGATACGCAGTATTTT.

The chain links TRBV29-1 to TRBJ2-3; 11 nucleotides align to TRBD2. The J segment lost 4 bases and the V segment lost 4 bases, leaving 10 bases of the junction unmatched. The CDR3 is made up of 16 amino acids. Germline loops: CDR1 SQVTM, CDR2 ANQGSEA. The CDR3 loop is CSVVEIAGGPSDTQYF. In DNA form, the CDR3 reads TGCAGCGTTGTCGAGATAGCGGGAGGGCCCTCAGATACGCAGTATTTT.